The rows below give T cell receptor beta chains drawn from one sample of a study of regulatory and conventional T cells in RAG deficiency. Assay: immunoSEQ multiplex PCR; the TCRdb copy retains only in-frame clones and omits some. The sample includes 34,000 or so clones, 76% of them seen just once. These sequences were also reported in another study, on regulatory T cells.

The sample was CD4+ effector T cells sorted from blood. These receptors all stem from a human donor in good health. The CDR3 runs from the conserved cysteine through the conserved F or W. Each record gives: clone size, D gene, V gene, J gene, CDR3 DNA, CDR3 protein. The D gene is left open where the match is weak. The size of a clone is reported for some rows only, either as once, few or many, or as a class for expanded clones.

clone size: .; D gene: TRBD1; V gene: TRBV4-2; J gene: TRBJ2-1; CDR3 DNA: TGTGCCAGCAGCCAAGAGGACAGGGTGGGTGAGCAGTTCTTC; CDR3 protein: CASSQEDRVGEQFF
clone size: few; D gene: .; V gene: TRBV7-2; J gene: TRBJ1-3; CDR3 DNA: TGTGCCAGCAGCCCGAGAGGACAGTCTGGAAACACCATATATTTT; CDR3 protein: CASSPRGQSGNTIYF
clone size: few; D gene: .; V gene: TRBV6-1; J gene: TRBJ1-1; CDR3 DNA: TGTGCCGGACGATACGGGAACACTGAAGCTTTCTTT; CDR3 protein: CAGRYGNTEAFF
clone size: few; D gene: .; V gene: TRBV19; J gene: TRBJ1-5; CDR3 DNA: TGTGCCAGTAGTTCCCAAGACGGTTTCAATCAGCCCCAGCATTTT; CDR3 protein: CASSSQDGFNQPQHF
clone size: .; D gene: .; V gene: TRBV6-6; J gene: TRBJ2-3; CDR3 DNA: TGTGCCAGCAGTTACGGGCGGGGTGGAGATACGCAGTATTTT; CDR3 protein: CASSYGRGGDTQYF
clone size: .; D gene: .; V gene: TRBV5-1; J gene: TRBJ1-6; CDR3 DNA: TGCGCCAGCAGCTGGCTGGCGGGGTCAGATTCACCCCTCCACTTT; CDR3 protein: CASSWLAGSDSPLHF
clone size: once; D gene: TRBD2; V gene: TRBV28; J gene: TRBJ2-7; CDR3 DNA: TGTGCCAGCAGTTTCCAGCGGGGGGTTTCGGGGGAGCAGTACTTC; CDR3 protein: CASSFQRGVSGEQYF
clone size: once; D gene: TRBD2; V gene: TRBV19; J gene: TRBJ2-5; CDR3 DNA: TGTGCCAGTAGTACCGATGGGACTAGCGGGGGAGGAGAGACCCAGTACTTC; CDR3 protein: CASSTDGTSGGGETQYF
clone size: .; D gene: TRBD1; V gene: TRBV30; J gene: TRBJ1-5; CDR3 DNA: TGTGCCTGGAGTGGGTTAGGAGCTGGAGGCAGGGGGTTCAATCAGCCCCAGCATTTT; CDR3 protein: CAWSGLGAGGRGFNQPQHF
clone size: few; D gene: TRBD2; V gene: TRBV9; J gene: TRBJ2-1; CDR3 DNA: TGTGCCAGCAGCAAGACTAGCTATAATGAGCAGTTCTTC; CDR3 protein: CASSKTSYNEQFF
clone size: .; D gene: .; V gene: TRBV5-4; J gene: TRBJ1-6; CDR3 DNA: TGTGCCGTAGGGTCAGGAGTGAATTCACCCCTCCACTTT; CDR3 protein: CAVGSGVNSPLHF
clone size: .; D gene: .; V gene: TRBV19; J gene: TRBJ2-5; CDR3 DNA: TGTGCCAGTAGTACATCTAGGAAATTGTACCAAGAGACCCAGTACTTC; CDR3 protein: CASSTSRKLYQETQYF
clone size: .; D gene: .; V gene: TRBV19; J gene: TRBJ1-2; CDR3 DNA: TGTGCCAGTGGTCCGGGACGGAGCTATGGCTACACCTTC; CDR3 protein: CASGPGRSYGYTF
clone size: .; D gene: TRBD2; V gene: TRBV18; J gene: TRBJ2-1; CDR3 DNA: TGTGCCAGCCGACTAGCGGGGGATCTTGAGCAGTTCTTC; CDR3 protein: CASRLAGDLEQFF
clone size: .; D gene: .; V gene: TRBV7-9; J gene: TRBJ1-2; CDR3 DNA: TGTGCCAGCAGCCCCGATCGTGGCTACACCTTC; CDR3 protein: CASSPDRGYTF
clone size: few; D gene: TRBD1; V gene: TRBV5-4; J gene: TRBJ1-2; CDR3 DNA: TGTGCCAGCAGCCCAAGGACAGGGGGCAACTATGGCTACACCTTC; CDR3 protein: CASSPRTGGNYGYTF